The rows below give T cell receptor beta chains drawn from one sample of a study of response to subunit inactivated influenza vaccine. A single record per CDR3 protein comes from TCRdb applying MiXCR to the RT-PCR reads. The profile covers around 530,000 distinct CDR3 sequences, with 16% appearing a single time and less than 4% taken by the ten largest. Sequenced material: CD4+ T cells sorted from PBMCs, taken 23 to 25 months after vaccination. The receptors derive from a man in his fifties or sixties who received an inactivated influenza vaccine. Each CDR3 is given with its conserved first and last residue. D genes are given only for firm matches. A row's size may be missing; if present it is once, few, many or a size class.

many,TRBJ2-2,TRBV12-3/TRBV12-4,NA,TGTGCCAGCAGTTTAGACCCCCGTATTCGGGGGACCGGGGAGCTGTTTTTT,CASSLDPRIRGTGELFF
many,TRBJ2-5,TRBV14,TRBD1,TGTGCCAGCAGCGATCGACAGGGAAAGACCCAGTACTTC,CASSDRQGKTQYF
many,TRBJ1-5,TRBV24-1,NA,TGTGCCACCTCACGGACAGACGCCAATCAGCCCCAGCATTTT,CATSRTDANQPQHF
few,TRBJ2-4,TRBV6-1,TRBD1,TGTGCCAGCAGTCCAGACAGGGTTGCCAAAAACATTCAGTACTTC,CASSPDRVAKNIQYF
NA,TRBJ2-1,TRBV12-3/TRBV12-4,TRBD2,TGTGCCAGCAGCATAGCGGGAGGTACCTACAATGAGCAGTTCTTC,CASSIAGGTYNEQFF
few,TRBJ2-2,TRBV4-3,NA,TGCGCCAGCAGCCCTTCTAGCACCAACACCGGGGAGCTGTTTTTT,CASSPSSTNTGELFF
NA,TRBJ1-2,TRBV24-1,TRBD1,TGTGCCACCAGTGATTTCAGCAGGGGGCATGGCTACACCTTC,CATSDFSRGHGYTF
few,TRBJ2-2,TRBV29-1,NA,TGCAGCGTCATTGGTTTCGGTACCGGGGAGCTGTTTTTT,CSVIGFGTGELFF
few,TRBJ2-3,TRBV6-2/TRBV6-3,NA,TGTGCCAGCAGTTACCACGGAGATACGCAGTATTTT,CASSYHGDTQYF
NA,TRBJ2-7,TRBV10-3,NA,TGTGCCATCAGTGAGTCGATCCTGCCTCACGAGCAGTACTTC,CAISESILPHEQYF
few,TRBJ2-7,TRBV7-2,NA,TGTGCCAGCAGCCTAACCCGGGCCTACGAGCAGTACTTC,CASSLTRAYEQYF